A selection of T cell receptor beta chains follows, all from one sample in a study of blood T cell repertoires in COVID-19. Produced via immunoSEQ multiplex PCR; TCRdb's table is partial and in-frame only. The repertoire holds about 310,000 clones, with around 86% as singletons. Material: peripheral blood. The receptors here all came from a man aged 45 to 65 with active or convalescent COVID-19. CDR3s include the opening cysteine and the closing phenylalanine or tryptophan. Each record gives: CDR3 DNA, CDR3 protein, J gene, V gene, D gene, clone size. D genes are given only for firm matches. For some rows the clone size is stated as once, few or many, or as a class when expanded; others skip it.

DNA: TGTGCCAGCAGTCCTAGGAGACAGTTTAATTCACCCCTCCACTTT; CDR3: CASSPRRQFNSPLHF; J: TRBJ1-6; V: TRBV6-5; D: .; size: .
DNA: TGCGCCAGCAGCCAAACCCCCGACAGGAGCTCCTACAATGAGCAGTTCTTC; CDR3: CASSQTPDRSSYNEQFF; J: TRBJ2-1; V: TRBV4-1; D: .; size: .
DNA: TGTGCCAGTAATTCCCGCAGACAGAATGAAAAACTGTTTTTT; CDR3: CASNSRRQNEKLFF; J: TRBJ1-4; V: TRBV19; D: .; size: few
DNA: TGTGCCACCAGCAGAGGGCGGGGGGCAGCGACTAATGAAAAACTGTTTTTT; CDR3: CATSRGRGAATNEKLFF; J: TRBJ1-4; V: TRBV15; D: .; size: few
DNA: TGTGCCAGCAGCTTGGAAACTGGGGAGTGGAACACCATATATTTT; CDR3: CASSLETGEWNTIYF; J: TRBJ1-3; V: TRBV5-4; D: .; size: .
DNA: TGCGCCAGCAGCGAAAGGGGTGATCAGCCCCAGCATTTT; CDR3: CASSERGDQPQHF; J: TRBJ1-5; V: TRBV5-1; D: .; size: once
DNA: TGTGCCAGCCGAATTACTAATGGCTATAGCAATCAGCCCCAGCATTTT; CDR3: CASRITNGYSNQPQHF; J: TRBJ1-5; V: TRBV19; D: .; size: .
DNA: TGTGCCAGCAGCTTAGTAGCGGGAGGCGGGTACGAGCAGTACTTC; CDR3: CASSLVAGGGYEQYF; J: TRBJ2-7; V: TRBV7-8; D: TRBD2; size: .
DNA: TGTGCCAGCAGCTACGCGTCGACAGATACGCAGTATTTT; CDR3: CASSYASTDTQYF; J: TRBJ2-3; V: TRBV6-5; D: .; size: .
DNA: TGCGCCAGCAGCCAAGTTCAGACAGGACACCTTGAAGCTTTCTTT; CDR3: CASSQVQTGHLEAFF; J: TRBJ1-1; V: TRBV4-3; D: .; size: .
DNA: TGTGCCATCAGCGACTCTTCCTACGAGCAGTACTTC; CDR3: CAISDSSYEQYF; J: TRBJ2-7; V: TRBV10-3; D: .; size: .
DNA: TGTGCCAGTACCCCCCGCAGGTCTACTAATTCACCCCTCCACTTT; CDR3: CASTPRRSTNSPLHF; J: TRBJ1-6; V: TRBV19; D: .; size: .
DNA: TGTGCCAGTACCAAATCGGGCAGGGCGGCTAGCAATCAGCCCCAGCATTTT; CDR3: CASTKSGRAASNQPQHF; J: TRBJ1-5; V: TRBV19; D: .; size: .
DNA: TGTGCCAGCAGCTTGCCAGGGGGCGCAGATACGCAGTATTTT; CDR3: CASSLPGGADTQYF; J: TRBJ2-3; V: TRBV5-6; D: TRBD1; size: .
DNA: TGTGCCAGCAGTACTACAGGGGCAGAAGGCTACACCTTC; CDR3: CASSTTGAEGYTF; J: TRBJ1-2; V: TRBV2; D: TRBD1; size: .
DNA: TGTGCCAGCTCACCGGGTGGGGTAGCGGAAACTGAAGCTTTCTTT; CDR3: CASSPGGVAETEAFF; J: TRBJ1-1; V: TRBV18; D: .; size: .
DNA: TGCGCCAGCAGCTTGGGACTAGGAGGGCACGAGCAGTACTTC; CDR3: CASSLGLGGHEQYF; J: TRBJ2-7; V: TRBV5-1; D: .; size: .
DNA: TGTGCCAGCAGTGCGATACTAGCGGGGGGGAGCACCGGGGAGCTGTTTTTT; CDR3: CASSAILAGGSTGELFF; J: TRBJ2-2; V: TRBV28; D: TRBD2; size: .
DNA: TGTGCCAGCAGCCGTGACAGGGACTACGAGCAGTACTTC; CDR3: CASSRDRDYEQYF; J: TRBJ2-7; V: TRBV6-2/TRBV6-3; D: TRBD1; size: .
DNA: TGTGCCAGCAGCTTAGATGGAGCATACTCTGGGGCCAACGTCCTGACTTTC; CDR3: CASSLDGAYSGANVLTF; J: TRBJ2-6; V: TRBV7-3; D: .; size: .
DNA: TGTGCCAGCAGTCCAAACCTGGGGGGGTATGGCTACACCTTC; CDR3: CASSPNLGGYGYTF; J: TRBJ1-2; V: TRBV28; D: .; size: .
DNA: TGTGCCAGCAGTTTACAGACAGCCTACGAGCAGTACTTC; CDR3: CASSLQTAYEQYF; J: TRBJ2-7; V: TRBV12-3/TRBV12-4; D: .; size: .
DNA: TGTGCCAGCAGCTTAGAAGGCCGGGGGGTCAATGAGCAGTTCTTC; CDR3: CASSLEGRGVNEQFF; J: TRBJ2-1; V: TRBV11-3; D: TRBD2; size: .
DNA: TGTGCCAGCAGCGCCCCCAGCGGGAGCTCTGGGGATGAGCAGTTCTTC; CDR3: CASSAPSGSSGDEQFF; J: TRBJ2-1; V: TRBV7-3; D: TRBD2; size: .
DNA: TGTGCCACCAGCAGAGAGGACAGACTTAATGAAAAACTGTTTTTT; CDR3: CATSREDRLNEKLFF; J: TRBJ1-4; V: TRBV15; D: .; size: .
DNA: TGTGCCAGCACAACAGATAGCAATCAGCCCCAGCATTTT; CDR3: CASTTDSNQPQHF; J: TRBJ1-5; V: TRBV6-5; D: .; size: .
DNA: TGTGCCAGCAGTTTAGAGGGAAGGATAGGACAGCCCCAGCATTTT; CDR3: CASSLEGRIGQPQHF; J: TRBJ1-5; V: TRBV27; D: .; size: .
DNA: TGTGCCAGCGGCAAGATCACCTACGAGCAGTACTTC; CDR3: CASGKITYEQYF; J: TRBJ2-7; V: TRBV6-6; D: .; size: .
DNA: TGTGCCACCAGTGGAGTCGCGGGAGAAGCTTTCTTT; CDR3: CATSGVAGEAFF; J: TRBJ1-1; V: TRBV24-1; D: .; size: .
DNA: TGTGCCAGCTCACCACCGGACAGCCGGGATTTACTGAACACTGAAGCTTTCTTT; CDR3: CASSPPDSRDLLNTEAFF; J: TRBJ1-1; V: TRBV18; D: .; size: .
DNA: TGCGCCAGCAGCCAAGGGAGGCTACCGAGTGGAAACACCATATATTTT; CDR3: CASSQGRLPSGNTIYF; J: TRBJ1-3; V: TRBV4-3; D: .; size: .
DNA: TGCGCCAGCAGCGCGGGACTAGCGGGAGTAGGTGAGCAGTTCTTC; CDR3: CASSAGLAGVGEQFF; J: TRBJ2-1; V: TRBV5-1; D: TRBD2; size: .
DNA: TGTGCCAGTGAGGAGGGCTCTGGGGCCAACGTCCTGACTTTC; CDR3: CASEEGSGANVLTF; J: TRBJ2-6; V: TRBV19; D: .; size: .
DNA: TGTGCCAGCAGCTTAGCGCCCTTGGGCGGGGCCAACGTCCTGACTTTC; CDR3: CASSLAPLGGANVLTF; J: TRBJ2-6; V: TRBV11-2; D: .; size: .
DNA: TGTGCCACCAGTGATTATGGACAGACCGAAGGAAACACCATATATTTT; CDR3: CATSDYGQTEGNTIYF; J: TRBJ1-3; V: TRBV24-1; D: .; size: .
DNA: TGTGCCAGCAGCTTGAGTTACAATCAGCCCCAGCATTTT; CDR3: CASSLSYNQPQHF; J: TRBJ1-5; V: TRBV7-2; D: .; size: once
DNA: TGTGCCAGCAGCCCCCAGGGACAGGGGGCCTTTGGCTACACCTTC; CDR3: CASSPQGQGAFGYTF; J: TRBJ1-2; V: TRBV7-9; D: TRBD1; size: .
DNA: TGCAGCGTTGTAGGGGCAGCGATGAACACTGAAGCTTTCTTT; CDR3: CSVVGAAMNTEAFF; J: TRBJ1-1; V: TRBV29-1; D: .; size: .
DNA: TGTGCCTGGAATCTCGGTGGCTCTGGGGCCAACGTCCTGACTTTC; CDR3: CAWNLGGSGANVLTF; J: TRBJ2-6; V: TRBV30; D: .; size: .
DNA: TGTGCCAGCAGTTACCAAGGGGCTGTGCAGTACTTC; CDR3: CASSYQGAVQYF; J: TRBJ2-7; V: TRBV6-2/TRBV6-3; D: .; size: once
DNA: TGTGCCAGCACCACAAGCGGGTTCCCCTACGAGCAGTACTTC; CDR3: CASTTSGFPYEQYF; J: TRBJ2-7; V: TRBV28; D: .; size: .
DNA: TGTGCCAGCAGCGCGGGACAGGGTACTGAAGCTTTCTTT; CDR3: CASSAGQGTEAFF; J: TRBJ1-1; V: TRBV6-5; D: TRBD1; size: .
DNA: TGTGCCAGCAGTTTACAGGGAAACACTGAAGCTTTCTTT; CDR3: CASSLQGNTEAFF; J: TRBJ1-1; V: TRBV28; D: .; size: .
DNA: TGTGCCAGCTCGATCGGGGACTCTGGGGCCAACGTCCTGACTTTC; CDR3: CASSIGDSGANVLTF; J: TRBJ2-6; V: TRBV7-3; D: .; size: .
DNA: TGTGCCTGGAGAGATCGGAGGAGCTCCTACGAGCAGTACTTC; CDR3: CAWRDRRSSYEQYF; J: TRBJ2-7; V: TRBV30; D: .; size: .
DNA: TGTGCCAGCAGCCCTACGGGACTAGCGGGGTACAATGAGCAGTTCTTC; CDR3: CASSPTGLAGYNEQFF; J: TRBJ2-1; V: TRBV7-9; D: TRBD2; size: .
DNA: TGTGCCGCGGGTGGGACTGAAGCTTTCTTT; CDR3: CAAGGTEAFF; J: TRBJ1-1; V: TRBV6-5; D: .; size: .
DNA: TGTGCCAGGAAATTACTAAGTCGGGACTGCCAAGTAGGCTACACCTTC; CDR3: CARKLLSRDCQVGYTF; J: TRBJ1-2; V: TRBV11-3; D: .; size: .
DNA: TGTGCCAGTAGTTCACCGCCGCCGGGACAGGTTTTGGGGCGGAGGGAGCTGTTTTTT; CDR3: CASSSPPPGQVLGRRELFF; J: TRBJ2-2; V: TRBV19; D: TRBD1; size: .
DNA: TGTGCCAGCAGCTTAGACAGCACCGGGGAGCTGTTTTTT; CDR3: CASSLDSTGELFF; J: TRBJ2-2; V: TRBV7-9; D: .; size: .
DNA: TGTGCCAGCAGCTTAAGCATCTTGGAGGGCACTGAAGCTTTCTTT; CDR3: CASSLSILEGTEAFF; J: TRBJ1-1; V: TRBV11-2; D: .; size: .
DNA: TGTGCCAGCAGCCAAGCCGCGGGGGGTTTTAATGAAAAACTGTTTTTT; CDR3: CASSQAAGGFNEKLFF; J: TRBJ1-4; V: TRBV4-2; D: .; size: .
DNA: TGCGCCAGCAGCTATGAGGGCACAGATACGCAGTATTTT; CDR3: CASSYEGTDTQYF; J: TRBJ2-3; V: TRBV5-1; D: .; size: .